The clone carrying this T cell receptor beta chain was picked up many times. This record comes from a study of regulatory T cells in long-lasting Graves disease. Whole-study context: In persistent Graves' disease, antithyroid drugs had been taken for over 5 years and TSH receptor antibodies stayed positive.

Investigators prepared the TCR beta libraries by applying iRepertoire HTBI primers and Arm-PCR of CDR3 regions. Using its own MiXCR run on the multiplex PCR reads, TCRdb lists one record per CDR3 protein. The sample lists roughly 500,000 distinct CDR3 sequences, roughly 20% seen once, with 7.8% in the top ten. Germline trimming cut 3 bases from V and 13 bases from J; bases unmatched to any gene: 4. The germline CDR1 and CDR2 sequences are SGHTA and FQGNSA. The CDR3 contains 13 residues. This sample's time point: persistent/refractory GD, antithyroid drugs over 5 years with positive TRAb. The TCR library was made from RNA extracted from PBMCs.

This chain uses TRBV7-2 with TRBJ1-6; 9 positions match TRBD1. The sample consisted of peripheral blood mononuclear cells (PBMCs), taken when the disease was refractory, from a patient treated with antithyroid drugs. The receptor comes from a female donor with Graves disease. The CDR3 nucleotides are TGTGCCAGCAGCTTCCGGGACAGGGTTCCCCTCCACTTT. It codes for CASSFRDRVPLHF.